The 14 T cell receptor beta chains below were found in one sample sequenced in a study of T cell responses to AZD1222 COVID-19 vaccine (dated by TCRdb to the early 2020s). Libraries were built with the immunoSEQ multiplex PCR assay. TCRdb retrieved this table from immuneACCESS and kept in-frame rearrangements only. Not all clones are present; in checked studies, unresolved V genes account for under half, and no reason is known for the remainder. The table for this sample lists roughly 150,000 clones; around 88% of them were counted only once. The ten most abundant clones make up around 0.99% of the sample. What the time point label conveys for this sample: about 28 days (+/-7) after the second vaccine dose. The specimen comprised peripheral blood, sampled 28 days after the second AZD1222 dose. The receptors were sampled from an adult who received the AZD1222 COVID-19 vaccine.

The CDR3 region is CASSPGFSGYEQYF. The CDR3, as DNA: TGTGCCAGCAGTCCAGGGTTTTCAGGCTACGAGCAGTACTTC. The chain has TRBV27 and TRBJ2-7, with D perhaps TRBD1 (5 bases). CDR1 and CDR2 from the germline V gene are MNHEY and SMNVEV (reference sequence). Deletions cut 5 bases from V and 3 bases from J, with 14 bases between. The CDR3 loop spans 14 amino acids.

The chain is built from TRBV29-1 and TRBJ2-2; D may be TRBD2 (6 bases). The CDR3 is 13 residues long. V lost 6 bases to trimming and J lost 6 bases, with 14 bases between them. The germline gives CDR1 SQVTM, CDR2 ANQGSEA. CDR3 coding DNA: TGCAGCGTCCAGACTAGTCGGTCCGGGGAGCTGTTTTTT. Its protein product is CSVQTSRSGELFF.

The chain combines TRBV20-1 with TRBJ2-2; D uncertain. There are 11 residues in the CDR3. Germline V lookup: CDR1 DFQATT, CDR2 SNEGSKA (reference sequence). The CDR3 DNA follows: TGCAGCGCAGTGGGTGTCGGGGAGCTGTTTTTT. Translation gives CSAVGVGELFF.

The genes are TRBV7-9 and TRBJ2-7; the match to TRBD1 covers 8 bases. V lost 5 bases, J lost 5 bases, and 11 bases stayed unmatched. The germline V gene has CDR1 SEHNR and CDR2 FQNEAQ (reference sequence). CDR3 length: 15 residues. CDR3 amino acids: CASSARVAGGNEQYF. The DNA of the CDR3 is TGTGCCAGCAGCGCAAGGGTCGCAGGGGGCAACGAGCAGTACTTC.

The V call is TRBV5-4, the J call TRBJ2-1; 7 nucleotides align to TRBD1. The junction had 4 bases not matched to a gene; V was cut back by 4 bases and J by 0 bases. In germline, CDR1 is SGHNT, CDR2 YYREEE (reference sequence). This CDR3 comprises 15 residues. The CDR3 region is CASSRQGVSYNEQFF. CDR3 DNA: TGTGCCAGCAGCAGACAGGGAGTCTCCTACAATGAGCAGTTCTTC.

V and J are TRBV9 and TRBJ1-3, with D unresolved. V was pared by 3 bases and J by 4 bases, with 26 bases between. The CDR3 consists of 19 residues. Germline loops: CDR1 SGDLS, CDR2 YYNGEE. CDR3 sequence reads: CASSAPMASGGAKGNTIYF. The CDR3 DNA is TGTGCCAGCAGCGCACCGATGGCCTCGGGTGGAGCGAAAGGAAACACCATATATTTT.

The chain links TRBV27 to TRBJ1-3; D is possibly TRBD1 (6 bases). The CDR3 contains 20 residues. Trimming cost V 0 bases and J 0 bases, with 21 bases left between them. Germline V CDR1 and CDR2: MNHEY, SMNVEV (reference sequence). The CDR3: CASSLSRGLRTLDSGNTIYF. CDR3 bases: TGTGCCAGCAGTTTATCGAGGGGGTTACGAACCCTCGACTCTGGAAACACCATATATTTT.

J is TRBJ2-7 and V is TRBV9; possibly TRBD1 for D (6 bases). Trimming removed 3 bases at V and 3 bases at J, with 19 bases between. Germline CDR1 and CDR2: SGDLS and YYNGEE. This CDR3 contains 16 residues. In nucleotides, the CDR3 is TGTGCCAGCAGCGCTCACGCGGCAGGGGTTGTCTACGAGCAGTACTTC. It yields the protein CASSAHAAGVVYEQYF.

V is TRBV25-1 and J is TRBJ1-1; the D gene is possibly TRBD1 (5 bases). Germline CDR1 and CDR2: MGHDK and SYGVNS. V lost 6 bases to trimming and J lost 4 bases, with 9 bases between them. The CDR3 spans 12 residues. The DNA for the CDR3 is TGTGCCAGCAGGAAGGGGAGCACTGAAGCTTTCTTT. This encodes CASRKGSTEAFF.

The CDR3 protein is CASSARLAGGIQETQYF. The CDR3 bases are TGTGCCAGCAGCGCTCGGCTAGCGGGGGGCATACAAGAGACCCAGTACTTC. V is TRBV9 and J is TRBJ2-5; 11 bases agree with TRBD2. This CDR3 is built from 17 residues. Germline CDR1 SGDLS, CDR2 YYNGEE. The junction had 9 bases not matched to a gene; V was cut back by 3 bases and J by 2 bases.

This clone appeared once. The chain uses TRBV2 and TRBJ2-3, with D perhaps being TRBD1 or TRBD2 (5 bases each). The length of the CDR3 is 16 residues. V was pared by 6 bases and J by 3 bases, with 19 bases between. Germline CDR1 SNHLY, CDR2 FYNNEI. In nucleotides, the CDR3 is TGTGCCAGCAGGACGGGACCCTCCGCTCCTACAGATACGCAGTATTTT. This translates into CASRTGPSAPTDTQYF.

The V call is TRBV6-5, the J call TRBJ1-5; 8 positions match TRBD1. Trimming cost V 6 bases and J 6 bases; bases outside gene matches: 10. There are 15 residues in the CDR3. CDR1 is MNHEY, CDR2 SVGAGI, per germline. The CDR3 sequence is CASSPITGGSQPQHF. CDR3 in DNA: TGTGCCAGCAGCCCAATAACAGGGGGGAGTCAGCCCCAGCATTTT.

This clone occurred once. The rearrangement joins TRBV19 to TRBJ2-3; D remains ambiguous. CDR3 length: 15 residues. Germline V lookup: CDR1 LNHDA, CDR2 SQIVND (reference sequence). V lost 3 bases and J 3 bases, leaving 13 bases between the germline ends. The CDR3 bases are TGTGCCAGTAGTATGGAACCGGAACCGACAGATACGCAGTATTTT. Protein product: CASSMEPEPTDTQYF.

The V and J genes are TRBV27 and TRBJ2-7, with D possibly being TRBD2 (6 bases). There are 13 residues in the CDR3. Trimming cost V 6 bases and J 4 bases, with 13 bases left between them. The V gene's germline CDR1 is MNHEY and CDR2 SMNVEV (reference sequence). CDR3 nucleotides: TGTGCCAGCAGCCTGGGGGAGGAGTACGAGCAGTACTTC. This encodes CASSLGEEYEQYF.